These 26 T cell receptor beta chains originate from one sample sequenced in a study of blood T cell repertoires in COVID-19 (TCRdb year 2020). The library was made by the immunoSEQ multiplex PCR assay. As stored in TCRdb, this immuneACCESS dataset retains in-frame rearrangements with V and J assigned. A fraction of the clones does not appear; measured against another copy, unresolved V genes explain less than half of the discrepancy, and the remainder lacks a known reason. Within this sample are around 270,000 clones, with over 70% of them counted one time only. The ten largest clones add up to 3% to 3.5% of the sample. The source material was PBMCs or T cells enriched from blood (not recorded which). These receptors came from a woman aged 40 to 50 who had been exposed to COVID-19.

The chain recombines TRBV7-2 with TRBJ2-7; no firm D call. Germline lookup yields CDR1 SGHTA and CDR2 FQGNSA. The ends were cut back, 5 bases at V and 2 bases at J, with 10 bases in the middle. There are 13 residues in the CDR3. The CDR3 loop reads CASSLTSTYEQYF. CDR3 nucleotide sequence: TGTGCCAGCAGCCTAACGTCGACCTACGAGCAGTACTTC.

The chain recombines TRBV4-3 with TRBJ1-5, with 8 bases aligning to TRBD1. The trim removed 4 bases at V and 3 bases at J, leaving 5 bases unmatched. From germline, CDR1 is LGHNA and CDR2 YSLEER. This CDR3 spans 15 amino acids. In DNA, the CDR3 is TGCGCCAGCAGCCCCAGGACAGGGCCCAATCAGCCCCAGCATTTT. It encodes CASSPRTGPNQPQHF.

This sequence joins TRBV19 and TRBJ2-3; 8 bases are shared with TRBD1. The CDR3 has 15 residues. Trimming removed 5 bases from V and 3 bases from J; junction bases left unmatched: 7. CDR1 LNHDA and CDR2 SQIVND come from the germline V gene (reference sequence). In DNA form, the CDR3 reads TGTGCCAGTAGTGCTAGACAGGGGTCGACAGATACGCAGTATTTT. This translates into CASSARQGSTDTQYF.

Remarks on this clone: One end of the junction varies from germline; a read error may be responsible. The chain joins TRBV5-1 to TRBJ2-3, with a possible D match to TRBD2 (5 bases). The CDR3 sequence is 15 residues long. Germline loops: CDR1 SGHRS, CDR2 YFSETQ. CDR3: CASRILTGSSDTQYF. Written as DNA, the CDR3 is TGTGCCAGCAGAATCCTAACGGGGAGCTCAGATACGCAGTATTTT.

In nucleotides, the CDR3 is TGTGCCAGCACCAACGGAGGACTAGGGACCCAGTACTTC. It codes for CASTNGGLGTQYF. The chain joins TRBV6-5 to TRBJ2-5, with 7 bases aligning to TRBD2. The V gene end was trimmed by 7 bases and the J gene end by 7 bases; junction bases not matched to a gene: 9. CDR1 is MNHEY, CDR2 SVGAGI, per germline. The CDR3 length is 13 residues.

The chain uses TRBV28 and TRBJ2-7; TRBD1 is a possible D gene (6 bases). The CDR3 is 13 amino acids. V lost 5 bases and J lost 5, with 13 bases in between. Germline CDR1 MDHEN, CDR2 SYDVKM. The CDR3 DNA sequence: TGTGCCAGCAGTCCCCCAGGGACACACGAGCAGTACTTC. Encoded protein: CASSPPGTHEQYF.

This chain joins TRBV19 and TRBJ1-1; D may be TRBD1 (6 bases). V lost 5 bases, J lost 6 bases, and 19 bases lay in between. Germline V gives CDR1 LNHDA, CDR2 SQIVND (reference sequence). The CDR3 is made up of 15 amino acids. DNA for the CDR3: TGTGCCAGTAGTCGAACGGACAGAAATCTCTCTGAAGCTTTCTTT. Translation gives CASSRTDRNLSEAFF.

The chain employs TRBV6-5 and TRBJ2-1; 11 nucleotides match TRBD2. The CDR3 is 15 amino acids. The junction had 5 bases not matched to a gene; V was cut back by 6 bases and J by 4 bases. Germline loops: CDR1 MNHEY, CDR2 SVGAGI. The CDR3 region has the DNA TGTGCCAGCAGCTCCCGGACTAGCGGGTACAATGAGCAGTTCTTC. It yields the protein CASSSRTSGYNEQFF.

This rearrangement joins TRBV15 to TRBJ2-1; tentative D call: TRBD1 (6 bases). The CDR3 length is 12 residues. V gave up 3 bases and J gave up 15 bases, with 15 bases separating them. Germline assignment: CDR1 LNHNV and CDR2 YYDKDF (reference sequence). CDR3 bases: TGTGCCACCAGCAGGGAACAGGGCACGGCGTTCTTC. Protein: CATSREQGTAFF. The variable domain in full, completed from reference TRBV15 and TRBJ2-1, reads DAMVIQNPRYQVTQFGKPVTLSCSQTLNHNVMYWYQQKSSQAPKLLFHYYDKDFNNEADTPDNFQSRRPNTSFCFLDIRSPGLGDTAMYLCATSREQGTAFFGPGTRLTVL.

This chain's CDR3 is CASSPRGRAVSYEQYV. The CDR3 DNA sequence: TGCGCCAGCAGCCCCCGCGGGAGGGCCGTTTCCTACGAGCAGTACGTC. The chain has TRBV4-3 and TRBJ2-7; 9 bases fit TRBD2. The germline CDR1 and CDR2 sequences are LGHNA and YSLEER. The CDR3 contains 16 residues. V shed 4 bases, J shed 1 base, and the junction held 8 bases outside the gene matches.

The genes are TRBV10-3 and TRBJ2-2, with 8 nucleotides matching TRBD2. CDR1 is ENHRY and CDR2 is SYGVKD in the germline V gene. The CDR3 has 14 residues. V was pared by 11 bases and J by 7 bases, with 12 bases of the junction left unmatched. CDR3 in amino acids: CAGGTGRAGGELFF. In nucleotides, the CDR3 is TGTGCCGGAGGGACCGGGAGGGCCGGCGGGGAGCTGTTTTTT.

The chain recombines TRBV7-9 with TRBJ1-1, with D unclear. The V gene's germline CDR1 is SEHNR and CDR2 FQNEAQ (reference sequence). This CDR3 region has 12 residues. V lost 2 bases to trimming and J lost 5 bases, with 6 bases between them. This CDR3 reads CASSLIGTEAFF. The CDR3 nucleotides read TGTGCCAGCAGCTTAATCGGGACTGAAGCTTTCTTT.

This clone appeared once. This chain uses TRBV6-2 or TRBV6-3 with TRBJ2-7; possible D gene TRBD2, 6 bases. The CDR3 loop spans 14 amino acids. CDR1 and CDR2 from the germline V gene are MNHEY and SVGEGT. Trimming removed 1 base at V and 3 bases at J, with 10 bases between. The CDR3 nucleotides read TGTGCCAGCAGTTACTTGGGACTTGACTACGAGCAGTACTTC. Protein product: CASSYLGLDYEQYF.

This clone appeared a few times. V and J are TRBV7-8 and TRBJ1-6, with 7 positions matching TRBD1. V dropped 1 base and J dropped 9; count of bases not matched to a gene: 3. The CDR3 totals 14 residues. The germline CDR1 and CDR2 sequences are SGHVS and FQNEAQ. This chain's CDR3 is CASSLVQGVSPLHF. CDR3 DNA: TGTGCCAGCAGCTTAGTGCAGGGGGTTTCACCCCTCCACTTT. Looking up the rest from reference TRBV7-8 and TRBJ1-6 gives the full variable domain: GAGVSQSPRYKVAKRGQDVALRCDPISGHVSLFWYQQALGQGPEFLTYFQNEAQLDKSGLPSDRFFAERPEGSVSTLKIQRTQQEDSAVYLCASSLVQGVSPLHFGNGTRLTVT.

The chain employs TRBV11-2 and TRBJ1-1; D is unresolved. Per the germline V gene, CDR1 is SGHAT and CDR2 is FQNNGV. The CDR3 extends over 16 amino acids. Trimming stripped 2 bases from V and 4 bases from J, with 17 bases between. CDR3 residues: CASSLLGTERGTEAFF. The CDR3 DNA follows: TGTGCCAGCAGCTTACTAGGTACGGAGAGAGGCACTGAAGCTTTCTTT.

The rearrangement links TRBV19 to TRBJ1-1; the D gene is possibly TRBD1 (5 bases). V was cut by 5 bases and J by 1 base, with 8 bases left in between. CDR3 length: 13 amino acids. The germline gives CDR1 LNHDA, CDR2 SQIVND (reference sequence). CDR3 in amino acids: CASSYTGNTEAFF. DNA of the CDR3: TGTGCCAGTAGTTACACAGGGAACACTGAAGCTTTCTTT.

This clone was observed a handful of times. Compared with germline, one end of the junction differs, possibly owing to a read error. The chain carries TRBV5-1 and TRBJ1-2; D unclear. This CDR3 comprises 14 residues. Germline V gene sequence: CDR1 SGHRS, CDR2 YFSETQ. CDR3 protein: CASSLEGELWGYTF. The CDR3 DNA sequence: TGTGCCAGCAGCTTGGAAGGAGAGCTGTGGGGCTACACCTTC.

This chain connects TRBV29-1 to TRBJ1-2; D is ambiguous. Per the germline V gene, CDR1 is SQVTM and CDR2 is ANQGSEA. There are 14 residues in the CDR3. Trimming removed 5 bases at V and 0 bases at J, with 13 bases between. The CDR3 sequence is CSVRSAASNYGYTF. CDR3 DNA sequence: TGCAGCGTTCGTTCTGCGGCATCTAACTATGGCTACACCTTC. Full variable domain (missing parts from reference TRBV29-1 and TRBJ1-2): SAVISQKPSRDICQRGTSLTIQCQVDSQVTMMFWYRQQPGQSLTLIATANQGSEATYESGFVIDKFPISRPNLTFSTLTVSNMSPEDSSIYLCSVRSAASNYGYTFGSGTRLTVV.

This clone was recorded many times. The chain uses TRBV7-9 and TRBJ1-1; D uncertain. The CDR3 consists of 11 residues. V lost 3 bases and J lost 4, with 3 bases in between. CDR1 is SEHNR and CDR2 is FQNEAQ in the germline V gene (reference sequence). CDR3 bases: TGTGCCAGCAGCTTTAGCACTGAAGCTTTCTTT. It codes for CASSFSTEAFF.

This sequence joins TRBV4-3 and TRBJ2-2; D gene uncertain. With 5 bases removed from V and 6 bases from J, the gap between germline ends came to 7 bases. CDR3 length: 12 residues. Germline V gene data show CDR1 as LGHNA and CDR2 as YSLEER. The CDR3 bases are TGCGCCAGCAGCGATAGTTCCGGGGAGCTGTTTTTT. It specifies CASSDSSGELFF.

V and J are TRBV19 and TRBJ2-2; D is perhaps TRBD2 (5 bases). This CDR3 is 15 amino acids long. CDR1 is LNHDA and CDR2 is SQIVND in the germline V gene (reference sequence). V was pared by 7 bases and J by 1 base, with 13 bases between. The CDR3 here is CASMSRGVNTGELFF. The DNA of the CDR3 is TGTGCCAGTATGTCTCGGGGAGTGAACACCGGGGAGCTGTTTTTT.

The V call is TRBV6-2 or TRBV6-3, the J call TRBJ2-1, with D maybe TRBD1 (5 bases). CDR3 length: 15 residues. Germline loops: CDR1 MNHEY, CDR2 SVGEGT. V was cut by 5 bases and J by 3 bases, with 14 bases left in between. The CDR3 DNA reads TGTGCCAGCAGTCCCCCAGGGCAAGGCTACAATGAGCAGTTCTTC. Its translation is CASSPPGQGYNEQFF.

This clone occurred a few times. The J gene is TRBJ2-2, the V gene TRBV6-1, with 8 bases that match TRBD1. In germline, CDR1 is MNHNS, CDR2 SASEGT. The CDR3 has 18 residues. The junction had 17 bases not matched to a gene; V was cut back by 4 bases and J by 7 bases. The CDR3 loop is CASSGTGSRGRGGGELFF. CDR3 in DNA: TGTGCCAGCAGTGGAACCGGGTCCAGGGGGCGCGGTGGCGGGGAGCTGTTTTTT.

V usage is TRBV7-9 and J usage is TRBJ1-1, with D unclear. CDR1 and CDR2 (germline): SEHNR, FQNEAQ (reference sequence). The germline V and J ends were trimmed by 5 bases and 12 bases, with 7 bases remaining between them. The CDR3 sequence is 9 residues long. CDR3 loop: CASSRPPFF. The CDR3 bases are TGTGCCAGCAGCCGTCCCCCTTTCTTT.

Concerning this clone: Germline is not matched at one junction end, which may reflect a read error. The V call is TRBV12-3 or TRBV12-4, the J call TRBJ1-2; TRBD1 matches 8 bases. The CDR3 totals 11 residues. The CDR3 reads CASSTGQVPHF. As DNA, the CDR3 is TGTGCCAGCAGTACGGGACAGGTCCCACACTTC.

V gene TRBV7-9 combines with J gene TRBJ1-1, with a possible D match to TRBD1 (6 bases). This CDR3 region has 19 residues. CDR1 is SEHNR, CDR2 FQNEAQ, per germline (reference sequence). V dropped 2 bases and J dropped 4 bases, with 26 bases sitting between them. CDR3 residues: CASSLFLGQPQRLGTEAFF. The CDR3 DNA reads TGTGCCAGCAGCTTATTTTTAGGACAGCCACAAAGATTAGGCACTGAAGCTTTCTTT.